The 20 T cell receptor beta chains given below trace back to one sample, sequenced in a study of T cell changes during pregnancy in multiple sclerosis. Assay used: immunoSEQ multiplex PCR; TCRdb lists only in-frame clones, some missing. Among fewer than 90,000 clones listed, roughly nine tenths were seen once. Material: peripheral blood, obtained in the second trimester of pregnancy. These receptors came from a female donor with multiple sclerosis, enrolled in a pregnancy study.

For this clone: At one end the junction does not follow the germline gene, possibly because of a read error. Other DNA sequences within the sample encode an identical CDR3. CDR3 nucleotide sequence: TGCGCCAGCAGTTACCCGGGACAGGAGAATGGCTACACCTTC. It is translated as CASSYPGQENGYTF. The rearrangement uses TRBV6-6 and TRBJ1-2; 8 nucleotides align to TRBD1. From germline, CDR1 is MNHNY and CDR2 SVGAGI (reference sequence). The CDR3 is made up of 14 amino acids.

This chain connects TRBV28 to TRBJ1-5, with no clear D. Germline V gene data show CDR1 as MDHEN and CDR2 as SYDVKM. CDR3 length: 13 amino acids. With 3 bases removed from V and 5 bases from J, the gap between germline ends came to 8 bases. The DNA for the CDR3 is TGTGCCAGCAGTTTCACGGACTATCAGCCCCAGCATTTT. Translation gives CASSFTDYQPQHF.

CDR3 DNA sequence: TGTGCCAGCAGCCGACAAGGGACTAGCGGGGGGCCCACAGATACGCAGTATTTT. Encoded protein: CASSRQGTSGGPTDTQYF. The V gene is TRBV7-2, the J gene TRBJ2-3; TRBD2 aligns across 15 bases. Germline V CDR1 and CDR2: SGHTA, FQGNSA. V dropped 5 bases and J dropped 2; count of bases not matched to a gene: 8. The CDR3 spans 18 residues.

The chain couples TRBV15 to TRBJ2-7; D might be TRBD1 (5 bases). Germline CDR1 and CDR2: LNHNV and YYDKDF (reference sequence). V was clipped by 1 base and J by 7 bases, with 17 bases between them. The CDR3 has 15 amino acids. The CDR3: CATSRVGVQAFEQYF. The CDR3 DNA follows: TGTGCCACCAGCAGAGTGGGTGTACAGGCCTTTGAGCAGTACTTC.

The chain employs TRBV30 and TRBJ1-2, with D perhaps matching TRBD1 (6 bases). V gave up 2 bases and J gave up 8 bases, with 12 bases separating them. CDR3 size: 12 residues. CDR1 and CDR2 (germline): GTSNPN, SVGIG (reference sequence). The CDR3, as DNA: TGTGCCTGGAGTCCACGACAGGCGGGCTACACCTTC. This sequence encodes CAWSPRQAGYTF.

This clone was observed once. The rearrangement links TRBV21-1 to TRBJ2-7; whether TRBD2, the table's D call, matches the DNA was not checked. TRBV21-1 counts as a pseudogene. The length of the CDR3 is 17 residues. The CDR3 is CASSRGDERGIAYEQYF. As DNA, the CDR3 is TGTGCCAGCAGCAGAGGGGATGAGCGGGGGATCGCCTACGAGCAGTACTTC.

The V and J genes are TRBV5-4 and TRBJ1-6, with D perhaps matching TRBD1 (5 bases). V lost 5 bases to trimming and J lost 9 bases, with 15 bases between them. Germline-derived CDR1 and CDR2 are SGHNT and YYREEE (reference sequence). The length of the CDR3 is 14 residues. This CDR3 reads CASRNIPGGSPLHF. CDR3 in DNA: TGTGCCAGCAGGAATATACCCGGGGGTTCACCCCTCCACTTT.

V gene TRBV6-5 combines with J gene TRBJ1-2, with 7 bases identical to TRBD1. The CDR3 consists of 15 residues. V trimming: 5 bases; J trimming: 5 bases; junction bases outside the gene matches: 11. Germline values: CDR1 MNHEY, CDR2 SVGAGI. In DNA form, the CDR3 reads TGTGCCAGCAGTGCCCTTGCAGGGGGGTTATATGGCTACACCTTC. Translated: CASSALAGGLYGYTF.

The V gene is TRBV11-1, the J gene TRBJ2-3, with D possibly matching TRBD1 (6 bases). CDR1 and CDR2 from the germline V gene are SGHAT and FQDESV (reference sequence). V lost 5 bases and J 1 base, leaving 10 bases between the germline ends. This CDR3 is 14 amino acids long. The CDR3, as DNA: TGTGCCAGCAGCCATAGACAGGGCACAGATACGCAGTATTTT. It yields the protein CASSHRQGTDTQYF.

This clone was observed a few times. CDR3 nucleotide sequence: TGTGCCAGCTCACGGGGACAGAACACTGAAGCTTTCTTT. Its protein product is CASSRGQNTEAFF. The rearrangement links TRBV18 to TRBJ1-1; a possible D gene is TRBD1 (6 bases). CDR3 size: 13 residues. V was cut by 4 bases and J by 1 base, with 7 bases left in between. Germline V lookup: CDR1 KGHSH, CDR2 LQKENI.

The V call is TRBV9, the J call TRBJ2-7; D might be TRBD1 (6 bases). The CDR3 extends over 12 amino acids. Trimming pared 3 bases from V and 8 bases from J, leaving 12 bases between. Per the germline V gene, CDR1 is SGDLS and CDR2 is YYNGEE. This chain's CDR3 is CASSAPQGKQYF. CDR3 bases: TGTGCCAGCAGCGCACCCCAGGGGAAGCAGTACTTC.

The rearrangement uses TRBV11-2 and TRBJ2-4; D call uncertain. The CDR3 runs 13 residues. The V end was cut by 5 bases, the J end by 5 bases, with 10 bases between. Germline-derived CDR1 and CDR2 are SGHAT and FQNNGV. CDR3 region: CASSQFTENIQYF. Written as DNA, the CDR3 is TGTGCCAGCAGCCAATTTACAGAAAACATTCAGTACTTC. Full variable domain (rest looked up from reference TRBV11-2 and TRBJ2-4): EAGVAQSPRYKIIEKRQSVAFWCNPISGHATLYWYQQILGQGPKLLIQFQNNGVVDDSQLPKDRFSAERLKGVDSTLKIQPAKLEDSAVYLCASSQFTENIQYFGAGTRLSVL.

This clone has a single count. V is TRBV9 and J is TRBJ2-7; a possible D gene is TRBD1 (5 bases). Trimming took off 0 bases at V and 2 bases at J, with 9 bases between the two ends. There are 14 residues in the CDR3. Per germline, CDR1 SGDLS and CDR2 YYNGEE. This CDR3 is CASSVATGPYEQYF. The CDR3 DNA reads as TGTGCCAGCAGCGTAGCTACAGGACCCTACGAGCAGTACTTC.

The rearrangement links TRBV7-8 to TRBJ1-2; maybe TRBD1 (5 bases). Germline V gene data show CDR1 as SGHVS and CDR2 as FQNEAQ. The V end lost 0 bases, the J end lost 7 bases, and 15 bases lay between the germline ends. The CDR3 covers 15 residues. CDR3 DNA: TGTGCCAGCAGCTTAGCTGGGGGGTCGGCCGGTGGCTACACCTTC. Protein sequence: CASSLAGGSAGGYTF.

The rearrangement joins TRBV2 to TRBJ2-1, with D unresolved. The CDR3 totals 13 residues. CDR1 and CDR2 (germline): SNHLY, FYNNEI. V lost 5 bases and J 12 bases, leaving 17 bases between the germline ends. Here the CDR3 reads CASSQESLVLQFF. The CDR3 region has the DNA TGTGCCAGCAGTCAGGAATCTCTGGTGTTGCAGTTCTTC.

A few counts support this clone. This sequence joins TRBV2 and TRBJ1-5; 8 positions agree with TRBD1. The CDR3 is made up of 13 amino acids. The V segment lost 7 bases and the J segment 6 bases; nucleotides outside the gene matches: 5. The V gene's germline CDR1 is SNHLY and CDR2 FYNNEI. The CDR3 loop is CASMAGGGQPQHF. The CDR3 nucleotides are TGTGCCAGCATGGCAGGGGGCGGTCAGCCCCAGCATTTT.

The CDR3 loop is CASRGSSYNSPLHF. The CDR3 DNA follows: TGTGCCAGCAGGGGGAGCTCCTATAATTCACCCCTCCACTTT. The chain links TRBV28 to TRBJ1-6, with D uncertain. Germline V gene data show CDR1 as MDHEN and CDR2 as SYDVKM. V lost 6 bases and J 0 bases, leaving 6 bases between the germline ends. CDR3 length: 14 residues.

The chain couples TRBV4-2 to TRBJ2-7; possible D gene TRBD1, 6 bases. CDR1 and CDR2 (germline): LGHNA, YNFKEQ. This CDR3 spans 15 amino acids. V lost 1 base, J lost 3 bases, and 13 bases lay in between. As DNA, the CDR3 is TGTGCCAGCAGCCAAGGACAGGCGGGCGGCTACGAGCAGTACTTC. Encoded protein: CASSQGQAGGYEQYF.

This clone was seen a few times. V usage is TRBV4-2 and J usage is TRBJ1-1; 7 bases fit TRBD1. Germline V gene data show CDR1 as LGHNA and CDR2 as YNFKEQ. The length of the CDR3 is 14 residues. V lost 0 bases and J lost 10; bases outside the gene matches: 8. Here the CDR3 DNA reads TGTGCCAGCAGCCAAGAGGACAGGTACGTGGTAGCTTTCTTT. Its translation: CASSQEDRYVVAFF.

This clone was found a few times. This chain joins TRBV11-2 and TRBJ2-7; 8 nucleotides line up with TRBD2. Germline CDR1 SGHAT, CDR2 FQNNGV. After removal of 5 bases from V and 3 bases from J, the junction contained 6 bases not matched to a gene. This CDR3 is 14 amino acids long. CDR3 residues: CASSRTGGLYEQYF. The DNA for the CDR3 is TGTGCCAGCAGCCGGACGGGGGGGCTCTACGAGCAGTACTTC.